The 21 T cell receptor beta chains reported below all come from one sample, sequenced in a study of T cell changes during pregnancy in multiple sclerosis. Here immunoSEQ multiplex PCR was the method, and the copy in TCRdb shows in-frame clones only, minus some. The sample holds some 45,000 clones, around 92% seen once. The source was CD4+ T cells from peripheral blood mononuclear cells, collected after pregnancy. The receptors were sampled from a female donor in good health, enrolled as a control in a pregnancy study.

V gene TRBV18 combines with J gene TRBJ2-1; 14 bases are a match to TRBD2. V was pared by 3 bases and J by 10 bases, with 5 bases of the junction left unmatched. This CDR3 is built from 15 residues. Germline V gene data show CDR1 as KGHSH and CDR2 as LQKENI. Here the CDR3 DNA reads TGTGCCAGCTCACCCCCAGGGACTAGCGGGAGCGAGCAGTTCTTC. This gives the protein CASSPPGTSGSEQFF.

This chain links TRBV15 with TRBJ1-5; D may be TRBD1 (5 bases). In germline, CDR1 is LNHNV, CDR2 YYDKDF (reference sequence). The CDR3 extends over 18 amino acids. Between the trimmed V and J ends, which lost 5 bases and 2 bases, there was a span of 22 bases. The CDR3 DNA reads TGTGCCACCAGCGGACAAAGTAGGGGCGCTAGGCGCAATCAGCCCCAGCATTTT. It is translated as CATSGQSRGARRNQPQHF.

The chain recombines TRBV7-2 with TRBJ1-3, with D tentatively TRBD1 (5 bases). CDR1 and CDR2 (germline): SGHTA, FQGNSA. This CDR3 contains 14 residues. V shed 5 bases and J shed 0 bases, with 8 bases lying between them. The CDR3 is CASSRGSSGNTIYF. CDR3 DNA: TGTGCCAGCAGCCGGGGGAGCTCTGGAAACACCATATATTTT. Complete variable domain (other parts from reference TRBV7-2 and TRBJ1-3): GAGVSQSPSNKVTEKGKDVELRCDPISGHTALYWYRQSLGQGLEFLIYFQGNSAPDKSGLPSDRFSAERTGGSVSTLTIQRTQQEDSAVYLCASSRGSSGNTIYFGEGSWLTVV.

This clone has just a few counts. The chain couples TRBV27 to TRBJ1-2; the match to TRBD1 covers 7 bases. J lost 4 bases, V lost 8 bases, and 7 bases had no gene match. This CDR3 comprises 13 residues. Germline CDR1 and CDR2: MNHEY and SMNVEV (reference sequence). The CDR3 spells CASGRGPGYGYTF. CDR3 coding DNA: TGTGCCAGCGGTAGGGGGCCGGGCTATGGCTACACCTTC.

The genes are TRBV5-5 and TRBJ1-5; D unresolved. V gave up 2 bases and J gave up 0 bases, with 6 bases separating them. The CDR3 covers 14 residues. Per the germline V gene, CDR1 is SGHKS and CDR2 is YYEKEE (reference sequence). Here the CDR3 DNA reads TGTGCCAGCAGCTTCGACTATAGCAATCAGCCCCAGCATTTT. Residues: CASSFDYSNQPQHF.

Here the CDR3 DNA reads TGTGCCAGCAGGCGTACAGGGGACTACGAGCAGTACTTC. This codes for CASRRTGDYEQYF. The chain recombines TRBV11-3 with TRBJ2-7; 7 positions match TRBD1. This CDR3 spans 13 amino acids. Germline loops: CDR1 SGHNT, CDR2 YENEEA. V was clipped by 6 bases and J by 3 bases; unmatched bases: 5.

This rearrangement joins TRBV7-9 to TRBJ2-2; TRBD2 matches at 8 bases. CDR1 and CDR2 (germline): SEHNR, FQNEAQ (reference sequence). CDR3 length: 16 residues. Unmatched junction bases numbered 6, after V lost 4 bases and J lost 2 bases. CDR3 protein: CASSYLGGANTGELFF. In nucleotides, the CDR3 is TGTGCCAGCAGCTACCTCGGGGGGGCCAACACCGGGGAGCTGTTTTTT.

The chain is built from TRBV18 and TRBJ2-3, with a possible D match to TRBD2 (6 bases). The CDR3 length is 15 residues. Germline CDR1 and CDR2: KGHSH and LQKENI. The germline V and J ends were trimmed by 5 bases and 0 bases, with 12 bases remaining between them. Here the CDR3 reads CASSEVGGSTDTQYF. The CDR3 bases are TGTGCCAGCTCAGAAGTGGGGGGAAGCACAGATACGCAGTATTTT.

The CDR3 sequence: CASSVGPLAGGAFSTDTQYF. In nucleotides, the CDR3 is TGTGCCAGCAGCGTCGGACCCCTGGCGGGAGGTGCTTTTAGCACAGATACGCAGTATTTT. The chain recombines TRBV9 with TRBJ2-3; TRBD2 agrees at 8 bases. The CDR3 totals 20 residues. Germline CDR1 is SGDLS and CDR2 is YYNGEE. V lost 2 bases, J lost 0 bases, and 17 bases stayed unmatched.

The rearrangement links TRBV5-1 to TRBJ1-5, with D perhaps matching TRBD1 (6 bases). Germline V gives CDR1 SGHRS, CDR2 YFSETQ. The V and J ends lost 0 bases and 5 bases respectively, with 15 bases between them. This CDR3 has 16 residues. CDR3 in amino acids: CASSLEPQGTHQPQHF. The DNA for the CDR3 is TGCGCCAGCAGCTTGGAACCGCAGGGGACCCATCAGCCCCAGCATTTT.

This chain uses TRBV6-5 with TRBJ1-1, with D unclear. Germline V gene lookup returns CDR1 MNHEY and CDR2 SVGAGI. V lost 2 bases to trimming and J lost 1 base, with 8 bases between them. The CDR3 length is 14 residues. The CDR3 reads CASSYREPNTEAFF. CDR3 DNA: TGTGCCAGCAGTTACCGGGAACCGAACACTGAAGCTTTCTTT.

The V and J genes are TRBV27 and TRBJ2-3; 14 bases map to TRBD2. V dropped 6 bases and J dropped 3; count of bases not matched to a gene: 8. The CDR3 runs to 17 residues. The germline V gene has CDR1 MNHEY and CDR2 SMNVEV (reference sequence). The CDR3 sequence: CASRKGGTSGRTDTQYF. The CDR3, as DNA: TGTGCCAGCAGAAAGGGCGGGACTAGCGGGAGAACAGATACGCAGTATTTT.

V gene TRBV27 combines with J gene TRBJ1-1; perhaps TRBD1 as D (5 bases). CDR3 size: 12 residues. The V and J ends lost 7 bases and 4 bases respectively, with 10 bases between them. Germline V gene lookup returns CDR1 MNHEY and CDR2 SMNVEV (reference sequence). Here the CDR3 DNA reads TGTGCCAGCATATCCCAGGGCACTGAAGCTTTCTTT. Translation: CASISQGTEAFF.

CDR3 amino acids: CASSLSQHEKLFF. The CDR3 nucleotides are TGTGCCAGCAGCTTGTCGCAACACGAAAAACTGTTTTTT. V usage is TRBV5-6 and J usage is TRBJ1-4; unclear D gene. The germline gives CDR1 SGHDT, CDR2 YYEEEE. Trimming took 1 base from V and 8 from J, leaving 9 bases between them. CDR3 size: 13 residues. Full variable domain (remainder filled in from reference TRBV5-6 and TRBJ1-4): DAGVTQSPTHLIKTRGQQVTLRCSPKSGHDTVSWYQQALGQGPQFIFQYYEEEERQRGNFPDRFSGHQFPNYSSELNVNALLLGDSALYLCASSLSQHEKLFFGSGTQLSVL.

The chain joins TRBV13 to TRBJ1-2; no clear D. The CDR3 loop spans 14 amino acids. In germline, CDR1 is PRHDT, CDR2 FYEKMQ (reference sequence). V shed 1 base and J shed 11 bases, with 17 bases lying between them. This CDR3 reads CASSLARRDRGYTF. CDR3 sequence (DNA): TGTGCCAGCAGCTTAGCGCGGAGGGATCGTGGATACACCTTC.

This clone was seen a single time. The V and J genes are TRBV2 and TRBJ2-3; D might be TRBD2 (6 bases). With 6 bases removed from V and 1 base from J, the gap between germline ends came to 17 bases. Per the germline V gene, CDR1 is SNHLY and CDR2 is FYNNEI. The CDR3 spans 16 residues. The CDR3 reads CASRLGAGLGTDTQYF. In DNA form, the CDR3 reads TGTGCCAGCAGGCTAGGGGCGGGATTGGGCACAGATACGCAGTATTTT.

This chain connects TRBV6-5 to TRBJ1-1, with D maybe TRBD1 (6 bases). The CDR3 is 13 amino acids. Looked up from germline, CDR1 is MNHEY and CDR2 is SVGAGI. With 6 bases removed from V and 0 bases from J, the gap between germline ends came to 8 bases. The CDR3 region has the DNA TGTGCCAGCAGCCGGACAGTGAACACTGAAGCTTTCTTT. This translates into CASSRTVNTEAFF.

The CDR3 loop is CASSPFSTDTQYF. CDR3 sequence (DNA): TGTGCCAGCAGCCCGTTCAGCACAGATACGCAGTATTTT. This rearrangement joins TRBV16 to TRBJ2-3; D remains ambiguous. V was trimmed by 4 bases and J by 0 bases, leaving 5 bases between them. Germline values: CDR1 KGHSY, CDR2 FQNENV. This CDR3 region has 13 residues. Variable domain in full (rest from reference TRBV16 and TRBJ2-3): GEEVAQTPKHLVRGEGQKAKLYCAPIKGHSYVFWYQQVLKNEFKFLISFQNENVFDETGMPKERFSAKCLPNSPCSLEIQATKLEDSAVYFCASSPFSTDTQYFGPGTRLTVL.

This rearrangement joins TRBV7-9 to TRBJ1-1; a weak D match, TRBD1 (6 bases). From germline, CDR1 is SEHNR and CDR2 FQNEAQ (reference sequence). Trimming took 1 base from V and 1 from J, leaving 13 bases between them. There are 16 residues in the CDR3. CDR3 DNA sequence: TGTGCCAGCAGCTTAGGATCCGGGACACGGAACACTGAAGCTTTCTTT. It specifies CASSLGSGTRNTEAFF.

The chain has TRBV7-9 and TRBJ2-7; the match to TRBD1 covers 8 bases. The CDR3 has 14 residues. Unmatched junction bases numbered 3, after V lost 5 bases and J lost 0 bases. Looked up from germline, CDR1 is SEHNR and CDR2 is FQNEAQ (reference sequence). CDR3 DNA: TGTGCCAGCAGCATCAGGGGGCCCTCCTACGAGCAGTACTTC. It encodes CASSIRGPSYEQYF. Based on the CDR3 plus reference TRBV7-9 and TRBJ2-7, the full variable domain is DTGVSQNPRHKITKRGQNVTFRCDPISEHNRLYWYRQTLGQGPEFLTYFQNEAQLEKSRLLSDRFSAERPKGSFSTLEIQRTEQGDSAMYLCASSIRGPSYEQYFGPGTRLTVT.

Points on this clone: One end of the junction varies from germline; a read error may be responsible. This chain uses TRBV10-2 with TRBJ1-2; maybe TRBD1 (5 bases). CDR3 length: 11 amino acids. Germline V gene sequence: CDR1 WSHSY, CDR2 SAAADI. CDR3 in DNA: TGCGCCAGCAGTGACACCGGGGGGACTAGCTTC. Residues: CASSDTGGTSF.